These T cell receptor beta chains were read from a single sample in a study of blood T cell repertoires in COVID-19. Here immunoSEQ multiplex PCR was the method, and the copy in TCRdb shows in-frame clones only, minus some. The sample records about 93,000 clones, 90% being singletons. The sequenced sample consisted of peripheral blood. These receptors came from a human donor with active COVID-19. The donor label of this sample is uncertain. CDR3s include the opening cysteine and the closing phenylalanine or tryptophan. The D gene is left open where the match is weak. Clone size is not always given. Where it is, it says once, few, many or a class for expanded clones.

DNA: TGTGCCAGCACCCCCCACAGGGACTATGGCTACACCTTC; CDR3: CASTPHRDYGYTF; size: .; V: TRBV6-5; J: TRBJ1-2; D: .
DNA: TGTGCCAGCAGAAAACGAAGGGCGTTGGGACAGACCCAAGAGACCCAGTACTTC; CDR3: CASRKRRALGQTQETQYF; size: .; V: TRBV11-3; J: TRBJ2-5; D: TRBD1
DNA: TGTGCCAGCAGCCTGACTAGCGGGGGGCCCAAGACCCAGTACTTC; CDR3: CASSLTSGGPKTQYF; size: .; V: TRBV11-2; J: TRBJ2-5; D: TRBD2
DNA: TGTGCCAGCAGCCCCAGGGGAATAGATGGAAACACCATATATTTT; CDR3: CASSPRGIDGNTIYF; size: .; V: TRBV11-3; J: TRBJ1-3; D: .
DNA: TGTGCCAGCAGCTTGCGTTCCCTAGCCAAAAACATTCAGTACTTC; CDR3: CASSLRSLAKNIQYF; size: .; V: TRBV5-8; J: TRBJ2-4; D: .
DNA: TGTGCCAGTAGTATAGGTAGCGGGGGGGCCGTAGAGACCCAGTACTTC; CDR3: CASSIGSGGAVETQYF; size: .; V: TRBV19; J: TRBJ2-5; D: TRBD2
DNA: TGTGCCTGGAGTCTTATTCAGGTTTCTAACACTGAAGCTTTCTTT; CDR3: CAWSLIQVSNTEAFF; size: few; V: TRBV30; J: TRBJ1-1; D: .
DNA: TGTGCCAGCAGCGTAGGGGGACTAGCGGGGTACAATGAGCAGTTCTTC; CDR3: CASSVGGLAGYNEQFF; size: .; V: TRBV9; J: TRBJ2-1; D: TRBD2
DNA: TGTGCCAGCACCCTGGGACTAGCGGGGACAGATACGCAGTATTTT; CDR3: CASTLGLAGTDTQYF; size: .; V: TRBV7-6; J: TRBJ2-3; D: TRBD2
DNA: TGTGCCTGGAGTGTACTAGCGGGTGATTTTCTGAGGGAGACCCAGTACTTC; CDR3: CAWSVLAGDFLRETQYF; size: .; V: TRBV30; J: TRBJ2-5; D: TRBD2
DNA: TGCGCCAGCAGCTCAACCCCCTTCGGGTCGGGGGGGTCATATACGCAGTATTTT; CDR3: CASSSTPFGSGGSYTQYF; size: .; V: TRBV5-1; J: TRBJ2-3; D: TRBD2
DNA: TGTGCCAGCAGCTTAGCCTCAGGGAGGGTATACGAGCAGTACTTC; CDR3: CASSLASGRVYEQYF; size: .; V: TRBV7-2; J: TRBJ2-7; D: TRBD2
DNA: TGTGCCAGCAGTTATGGGACTAGCGCTGGCACAGATACGCAGTATTTT; CDR3: CASSYGTSAGTDTQYF; size: .; V: TRBV6-5; J: TRBJ2-3; D: TRBD2
DNA: TGTGCCAGCAGCGTAGGGGCAGCCACCTTATATGGCTACACCTTC; CDR3: CASSVGAATLYGYTF; size: .; V: TRBV9; J: TRBJ1-2; D: .
DNA: TGTGCCAGCAGCTCCCCCCCTGAGACCCAGTACTTC; CDR3: CASSSPPETQYF; size: .; V: TRBV5-5; J: TRBJ2-5; D: .
DNA: TGTGCCAGCAGCCGCAGGGGGTCCGGTTCGGGGCCAGGGGTGTACTTC; CDR3: CASSRRGSGSGPGVYF; size: .; V: TRBV5-8; J: TRBJ2-7; D: TRBD1
DNA: TGTGCCAGCAGCTTATCGGTGCCTGGCTACACCTTC; CDR3: CASSLSVPGYTF; size: .; V: TRBV7-9; J: TRBJ1-2; D: .
DNA: TGTGCCAGCAGCTTAGACAGTAACACCGGGGAGCTGTTTTTT; CDR3: CASSLDSNTGELFF; size: .; V: TRBV11-1; J: TRBJ2-2; D: .
DNA: TGTGCCAGCTCTCCGAGGACAGGGGCCTACGAGCAGTACTTC; CDR3: CASSPRTGAYEQYF; size: .; V: TRBV18; J: TRBJ2-7; D: TRBD1
DNA: TGTGCCTGGAGTGGGACAGGCGATCAGCCCCAGCATTTT; CDR3: CAWSGTGDQPQHF; size: few; V: TRBV30; J: TRBJ1-5; D: TRBD1
DNA: TGTGCCAGCAGCTTAGAAGGTTCGACTAGCGGGGCCCGGGATACGCAGTATTTT; CDR3: CASSLEGSTSGARDTQYF; size: .; V: TRBV11-2; J: TRBJ2-3; D: TRBD2
DNA: TGTGCCAGCCGGGGAAGCTCCTACAATGAGCAGTTCTTC; CDR3: CASRGSSYNEQFF; size: .; V: TRBV6-5; J: TRBJ2-1; D: .
DNA: TGTGCCAGCAGGTCCGTCTACTACGAGCAGTACTTC; CDR3: CASRSVYYEQYF; size: .; V: TRBV28; J: TRBJ2-7; D: .
DNA: TGTGCCAGCAGTCCATTCGAGCTAGGGGGAGAAAAACTGTTTTTT; CDR3: CASSPFELGGEKLFF; size: .; V: TRBV6-2/TRBV6-3; J: TRBJ1-4; D: .
DNA: TGTGCCAGCAGTGACGCCACAGGGGGCTACGACGAGCAGTACTTC; CDR3: CASSDATGGYDEQYF; size: .; V: TRBV2; J: TRBJ2-7; D: TRBD1
DNA: TGCGCCAGCAGCCAGCTCGGGACACCTACCTACGAGCAGTACTTC; CDR3: CASSQLGTPTYEQYF; size: .; V: TRBV4-3; J: TRBJ2-7; D: .
DNA: TGTGCCAGCAGCCAAGAGTGGGGCGCGAACACCGGGGAGCTGTTTTTT; CDR3: CASSQEWGANTGELFF; size: .; V: TRBV4-2; J: TRBJ2-2; D: .
DNA: TGTGCCAGCAGCCGAGGCTGGACTAGAACAGATACGCAGTATTTT; CDR3: CASSRGWTRTDTQYF; size: .; V: TRBV7-6; J: TRBJ2-3; D: TRBD2
DNA: TGTGCCAGCAGCCGCCTGATTGGGGGCCCCCAAGAGACCCAGTACTTC; CDR3: CASSRLIGGPQETQYF; size: .; V: TRBV5-5; J: TRBJ2-5; D: .
DNA: TGTGCCACGTGGGACGGAGGGGACTATGGCTACACCTTC; CDR3: CATWDGGDYGYTF; size: .; V: TRBV19; J: TRBJ1-2; D: .
DNA: TGCAGCGTTGAGATCCCAGGGGATGCGAACACTGAAGCTTTCTTT; CDR3: CSVEIPGDANTEAFF; size: .; V: TRBV29-1; J: TRBJ1-1; D: .
DNA: TGTGCCAGCAGCGTAGGGGGGGTTTACAATGAGCAGTTCTTC; CDR3: CASSVGGVYNEQFF; size: once; V: TRBV9; J: TRBJ2-1; D: .
DNA: TGTGCCAGCAGCGAACCCCTATCAGATACGCAGTATTTT; CDR3: CASSEPLSDTQYF; size: .; V: TRBV7-9; J: TRBJ2-3; D: .
DNA: TGTGCCAGTACCGAGGACACCAACTATGGCTACACCTTC; CDR3: CASTEDTNYGYTF; size: once; V: TRBV19; J: TRBJ1-2; D: .
DNA: TGTGCCAGCAGCTCTCGCCTTACAGGGTCTACAGATACGCAGTATTTT; CDR3: CASSSRLTGSTDTQYF; size: .; V: TRBV7-9; J: TRBJ2-3; D: .
DNA: TGTGCCAGCAGCCGTCGGGAGGACTATGGCTACACCTTC; CDR3: CASSRREDYGYTF; size: once; V: TRBV12-3/TRBV12-4; J: TRBJ1-2; D: .
DNA: TGCGCCAGCACCCCAGGGGTAGCGGGGGCCAACGTCCTGACTTTC; CDR3: CASTPGVAGANVLTF; size: .; V: TRBV5-1; J: TRBJ2-6; D: .
DNA: TGTGCCAGCAGCCCGCCTGAAATCGGAGTTGGGGAAAAACTGTTTTTT; CDR3: CASSPPEIGVGEKLFF; size: .; V: TRBV7-9; J: TRBJ1-4; D: .
DNA: TGTGCCAGCAGTGCCACCGGGACAGGGATCTACGAGCAGTACTTC; CDR3: CASSATGTGIYEQYF; size: .; V: TRBV28; J: TRBJ2-7; D: TRBD1
DNA: TGTGCCAGCAGCTTAGGTTCCCAGGGCCATGAGCAGTTCTTC; CDR3: CASSLGSQGHEQFF; size: .; V: TRBV11-1; J: TRBJ2-1; D: .
DNA: TGTGCCAGCCGACAGGGGGAAAAACTGTTTTTT; CDR3: CASRQGEKLFF; size: .; V: TRBV6-5; J: TRBJ1-4; D: TRBD1
DNA: TGTGCCAGCAGTTTATCCGGACAGGGGGCGTACTATGGCTACACCTTC; CDR3: CASSLSGQGAYYGYTF; size: .; V: TRBV27; J: TRBJ1-2; D: TRBD1
DNA: TGTGCCAGTTCCCAAACCGCGAACTACGAGCAGTACTTC; CDR3: CASSQTANYEQYF; size: .; V: TRBV6-5; J: TRBJ2-7; D: .
DNA: TGTGCCAGCAGCCAGAGAACCTACGAGCAGTACTTC; CDR3: CASSQRTYEQYF; size: few; V: TRBV7-8; J: TRBJ2-7; D: .
DNA: TGTGCCAGCAGTTACTTCAACAGGGACACCGGGGAGCTGTTTTTT; CDR3: CASSYFNRDTGELFF; size: .; V: TRBV6-5; J: TRBJ2-2; D: .
DNA: TGCAGCGTTGAAGGGACTAGCGGGGGGTACGAGCAGTACTTC; CDR3: CSVEGTSGGYEQYF; size: .; V: TRBV29-1; J: TRBJ2-7; D: TRBD2
DNA: TGTGCCAGCAGTTACGACACTAGCGGGGGGAAGGATACGCAGTATTTT; CDR3: CASSYDTSGGKDTQYF; size: .; V: TRBV6-5; J: TRBJ2-3; D: TRBD2
DNA: TGTGCCAGTAGGGACAGGGCAACAGAAGGCTACACCTTC; CDR3: CASRDRATEGYTF; size: once; V: TRBV19; J: TRBJ1-2; D: TRBD1
DNA: TGTGCCAGCTCACCCGACAGGGGTGGCTACACCTTC; CDR3: CASSPDRGGYTF; size: once; V: TRBV18; J: TRBJ1-2; D: TRBD1
DNA: TGCGCCAGCAGCTCTGGAGCCGGGACAGGTCACATGAACACTGAAGCTTTCTTT; CDR3: CASSSGAGTGHMNTEAFF; size: .; V: TRBV5-1; J: TRBJ1-1; D: TRBD1